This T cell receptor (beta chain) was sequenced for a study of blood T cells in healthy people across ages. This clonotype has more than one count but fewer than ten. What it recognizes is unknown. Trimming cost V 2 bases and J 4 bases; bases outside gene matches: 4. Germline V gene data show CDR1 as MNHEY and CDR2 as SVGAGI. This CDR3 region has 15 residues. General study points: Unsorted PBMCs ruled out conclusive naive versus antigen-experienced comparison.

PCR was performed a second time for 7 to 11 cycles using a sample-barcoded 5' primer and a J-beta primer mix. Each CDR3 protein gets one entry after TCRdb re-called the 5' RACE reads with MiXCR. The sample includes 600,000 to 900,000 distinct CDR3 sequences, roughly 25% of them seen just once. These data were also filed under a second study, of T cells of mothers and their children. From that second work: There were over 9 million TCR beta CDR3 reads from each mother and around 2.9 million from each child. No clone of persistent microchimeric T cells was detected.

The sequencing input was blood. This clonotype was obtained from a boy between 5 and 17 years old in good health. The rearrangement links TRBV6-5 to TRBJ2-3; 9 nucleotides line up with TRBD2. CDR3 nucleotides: TGTGCCAGCAGTTACGAGCGGGGGGTATCAGATACGCAGTATTTT. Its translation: CASSYERGVSDTQYF.